These T cell receptor beta chains were read from a single sample in a study of molecular identifiers for immune sequencing clone quantification. TCRdb used MiXCR to reprocess the PCR reads, holding one entry per CDR3 protein. There are about 640,000 distinct CDR3 sequences in the sample; 15% to 20% occur only once, and 0.85% to 0.9% lies in the top ten. The sequenced sample consisted of naive CD8+ T cells from blood, with Jurkat cell RNA spiked in. Source of these receptors: a human donor in good health. Some libraries in this study had Jurkat cell RNA spiked in. The CDR3 runs from the conserved cysteine through the conserved F or W. The D gene is left open where the match is weak. For some rows the clone size is stated as once, few or many, or as a class when expanded; others skip it.

j_gene,v_gene,abundance,d_gene,CDR3aa,CDR3nt
TRBJ2-5,TRBV15,NA,TRBD2,CATSGRLAGAETQYF,TGTGCCACCAGCGGACGACTAGCGGGGGCAGAGACCCAGTACTTC
TRBJ2-7,TRBV27,many,NA,CASSTADRMTTYEQYF,TGTGCCAGCAGTACCGCTGACAGGATGACGACCTACGAGCAGTACTTC
TRBJ2-5,TRBV5-4,few,TRBD2,CASSNVAGGPWETQYF,TGTGCCAGCAGTAACGTAGCGGGAGGGCCTTGGGAGACCCAGTACTTC
TRBJ2-2,TRBV30,many,NA,CALRGANTGELFF,TGTGCCCTGAGGGGGGCGAACACCGGGGAGCTGTTTTTT
TRBJ2-5,TRBV11-2,many,TRBD1,CASSKQGPQETQYF,TGTGCCAGCAGCAAACAGGGGCCTCAGGAGACCCAGTACTTC
TRBJ1-1,TRBV28,many,NA,CASSPPLYRVNTEAFF,TGTGCCAGCAGTCCACCCCTTTACAGGGTGAACACTGAAGCTTTCTTT
TRBJ2-5,TRBV30,many,TRBD1,CAWSPGQGLVETQYF,TGTGCCTGGAGCCCGGGACAGGGGCTCGTTGAGACCCAGTACTTC
TRBJ2-5,TRBV6-6,many,NA,CASSGEIPRADRPQETQYF,TGTGCCAGCAGCGGCGAGATACCGCGAGCTGACAGGCCTCAAGAGACCCAGTACTTC
TRBJ2-1,TRBV7-6,NA,NA,CASSLTGSYSEQFF,TGTGCCAGCAGCTTAACTGGTTCCTACAGTGAGCAGTTCTTC
TRBJ2-3,TRBV5-3,NA,NA,CASSIVGGEGDTQYF,TGTGCCAGCAGCATCGTAGGGGGAGAAGGAGATACGCAGTATTTT
TRBJ2-5,TRBV5-6,NA,TRBD1,CASRAGTAKETQYF,TGTGCCAGCAGGGCCGGGACAGCCAAAGAGACCCAGTACTTC
TRBJ2-7,TRBV2,NA,NA,CASSEEAVFYEQYF,TGTGCCAGCAGTGAAGAGGCTGTATTCTACGAGCAGTACTTC
TRBJ2-1,TRBV25-1,many,NA,CASSVGSHYNEQFF,TGTGCCAGCAGTGTGGGGTCCCACTACAATGAGCAGTTCTTC
TRBJ2-2,TRBV29-1,many,TRBD2,CSVDQGGDTGELFF,TGCAGCGTTGATCAGGGAGGGGACACCGGGGAGCTGTTTTTT
TRBJ2-5,TRBV21-1,few,NA,CASSKGRQGGQETQYF,TGTGCCAGCAGCAAAGGAAGACAGGGAGGGCAAGAGACCCAGTACTTC
TRBJ2-2,TRBV28,NA,NA,CASTTRRAVKNTGELFF,TGTGCCAGCACTACTAGGCGGGCAGTCAAGAACACCGGGGAGCTGTTTTTT
TRBJ1-3,TRBV4-1,many,TRBD1,CASSQDDGTGASTIYF,TGCGCCAGCAGCCAAGATGATGGGACAGGGGCGAGCACCATATATTTT
TRBJ1-4,TRBV20-1,many,TRBD1,CSAAGQYNEKLFF,TGCAGTGCGGCGGGACAGTATAATGAAAAACTGTTTTTT
TRBJ2-7,TRBV28,NA,TRBD1,CASGSLYLDRGEYEQYF,TGTGCCAGCGGTTCATTATACCTCGACAGGGGCGAGTACGAGCAGTACTTC
TRBJ1-3,TRBV6-5,NA,NA,CASSYSGYGDTIYF,TGTGCCAGCAGTTACTCCGGTTATGGAGACACCATATATTTT
TRBJ1-1,TRBV4-3,NA,NA,CASSQGSGGYTEAFF,TGCGCCAGCAGCCAAGGGTCCGGGGGGTACACTGAAGCTTTCTTT
TRBJ2-7,TRBV5-4,many,NA,CASSPQGSPYEQYF,TGTGCCAGCAGCCCCCAGGGATCTCCCTACGAGCAGTACTTC
TRBJ1-3,TRBV4-1,NA,NA,CASSPPGANTIYF,TGCGCCAGCAGCCCCCCGGGCGCAAACACCATATATTTT
TRBJ2-1,TRBV6-1,few,TRBD1,CASSRTGAGSYNEQFF,TGTGCCAGCAGCCGCACAGGGGCTGGCTCCTACAATGAGCAGTTCTTC
TRBJ2-3,TRBV3-1,many,TRBD1,CASRGTVADTQYF,TGTGCCAGCAGGGGGACAGTGGCAGATACGCAGTATTTT
TRBJ2-5,TRBV6-2/TRBV6-3,many,TRBD1,CASEEQGKETQYF,TGTGCCAGCGAGGAACAGGGGAAAGAGACCCAGTACTTC
TRBJ1-1,TRBV4-3,many,NA,CASMPVRGATEAFF,TGCGCCAGCATGCCGGTTCGGGGAGCCACTGAAGCTTTCTTT
TRBJ2-3,TRBV12-3/TRBV12-4,NA,NA,CVSSPRGEDHSTDTQYF,TGTGTCAGCAGCCCCCGTGGAGAGGACCATAGCACAGATACGCAGTATTTT
TRBJ1-2,TRBV28,few,NA,CASIKQGNSVVSGYTF,TGTGCCAGCATAAAACAGGGAAACTCGGTCGTAAGTGGCTACACCTTC
TRBJ2-3,TRBV24-1,NA,NA,CATGDLQLGDTQYF,TGTGCCACCGGTGATTTGCAGTTGGGGGATACGCAGTATTTT
TRBJ2-1,TRBV4-3,few,NA,CASSQDHSRGAWYNEQFF,TGCGCCAGCAGCCAAGATCACTCCCGAGGAGCATGGTACAATGAGCAGTTCTTC
TRBJ1-1,TRBV12-3/TRBV12-4,few,NA,CASSARARSAEAFF,TGTGCCAGCAGTGCAAGGGCCCGTAGCGCTGAAGCTTTCTTT
TRBJ2-1,TRBV6-5,NA,TRBD2,CASSFTGTSAYNEQLF,TGTGCCAGCAGCTTCACCGGGACTAGTGCCTACAATGAGCAGCTCTTC
TRBJ1-1,TRBV29-1,many,NA,CSGGTGTEAFF,TGCAGCGGGGGTACGGGCACTGAAGCTTTCTTT
TRBJ1-5,TRBV10-2,many,NA,CASSQDRTALGNQPQHF,TGCGCCAGCAGTCAAGACAGGACCGCTTTAGGCAATCAGCCCCAGCATTTT
TRBJ1-5,TRBV7-6,many,TRBD1,CASSSDRGPQPQHF,TGTGCCAGCAGCTCGGACAGGGGGCCTCAGCCCCAGCATTTT
TRBJ2-5,TRBV19,many,NA,CASSGWTESTYQETQYF,TGTGCCAGTAGTGGATGGACAGAGTCGACGTACCAAGAGACCCAGTACTTC
TRBJ2-1,TRBV29-1,once,NA,CSAPGGTAYNEQFF,TGCAGCGCCCCTGGGGGGACAGCATACAATGAGCAGTTCTTC
TRBJ2-5,TRBV7-9,many,NA,CASSYGTLQETQYF,TGTGCCAGCAGCTACGGGACCCTCCAAGAGACCCAGTACTTC
TRBJ1-2,TRBV28,few,NA,CASSSWIEGYTF,TGTGCCAGCAGTTCCTGGATAGAGGGTTACACCTTC
TRBJ2-3,TRBV7-8,many,NA,CASSFPDSTDTQYF,TGTGCCAGCAGCTTCCCGGACAGTACAGATACGCAGTATTTT
TRBJ1-2,TRBV20-1,NA,NA,CSARNRQAKGVNYGYTF,TGCAGTGCTAGAAACCGACAGGCCAAAGGGGTTAACTATGGCTACACCTTC
TRBJ1-6,TRBV12-3/TRBV12-4,NA,NA,CASRETGNSYNSPLHF,TGTGCCAGCAGGGAAACAGGGAACTCCTATAATTCACCCCTCCACTTT
TRBJ2-7,TRBV25-1,many,TRBD1,CASSWTGISYEQYF,TGTGCCAGCTCATGGACAGGGATCTCCTACGAGCAGTACTTC
TRBJ1-4,TRBV12-3/TRBV12-4,NA,NA,CASSGKAGATNEKLFF,TGTGCCAGCAGTGGAAAAGCAGGGGCAACTAATGAAAAACTGTTTTTT
TRBJ2-3,TRBV7-8,many,NA,CASSLGQGGVTDTQYF,TGTGCCAGCAGCTTAGGGCAGGGAGGTGTAACAGATACGCAGTATTTT
TRBJ1-1,TRBV6-2/TRBV6-3,few,NA,CASSSVIGAQGYTEAFF,TGTGCCAGCAGCTCCGTTATAGGGGCTCAGGGGTACACTGAAGCTTTCTTT
TRBJ2-7,TRBV5-8,NA,NA,CASSFAPLDEQYF,TGTGCCAGCAGCTTTGCTCCCTTGGACGAGCAGTACTTC